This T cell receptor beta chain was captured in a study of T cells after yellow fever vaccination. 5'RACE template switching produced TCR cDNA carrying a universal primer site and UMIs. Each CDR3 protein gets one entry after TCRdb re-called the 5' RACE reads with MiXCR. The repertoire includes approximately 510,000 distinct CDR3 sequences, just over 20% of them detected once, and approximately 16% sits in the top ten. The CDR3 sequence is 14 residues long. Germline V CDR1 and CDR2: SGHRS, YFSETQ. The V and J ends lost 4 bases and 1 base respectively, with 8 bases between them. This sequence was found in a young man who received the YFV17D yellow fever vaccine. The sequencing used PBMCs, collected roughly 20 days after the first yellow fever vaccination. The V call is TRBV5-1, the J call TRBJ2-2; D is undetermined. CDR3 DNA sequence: TGCGCCAGCAGCCCCTGGGGGAACACCGGGGAGCTGTTTTTT. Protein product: CASSPWGNTGELFF.